The rows below give T cell receptor beta chains drawn from one sample of a study of siplizumab effects on memory and regulatory T cells. TCRdb's copy holds only in-frame clones and misses some; the assay was immunoSEQ multiplex PCR. The data hold approximately 48,000 clones, with over 90% observed a single time. Sequencing input: CD8+ T cells sorted from blood. Source of these receptors: a human donor in good health. Each CDR3 is given without its conserved first and last residue. The order of the fields is J gene, CDR3 length, V gene, CDR3 protein.

j_call: TRBJ2-3
cdr3_length: 14
v_call: TRBV14
cdr3_aa: ASSQYSGRGSDTQY

j_call: TRBJ1-4
cdr3_length: 12
v_call: TRBV29-1
cdr3_aa: SVEDLEGNEKLF

j_call: TRBJ2-1
cdr3_length: 14
v_call: TRBV6-1
cdr3_aa: ASSEKQGRPYDEQF

j_call: TRBJ1-2
cdr3_length: 8
v_call: TRBV7-2
cdr3_aa: ASSLGDYT

j_call: TRBJ2-7
cdr3_length: 12
v_call: TRBV5-4
cdr3_aa: ASSSDGSSYEQY

j_call: TRBJ2-7
cdr3_length: 11
v_call: TRBV2
cdr3_aa: ASSVEGNYEQY

j_call: TRBJ1-5
cdr3_length: 13
v_call: TRBV19
cdr3_aa: ASSMGGYGNQPQH

j_call: TRBJ2-3
cdr3_length: 13
v_call: TRBV19
cdr3_aa: ASTPGTLSSDTQY

j_call: TRBJ1-1
cdr3_length: 13
v_call: TRBV18
cdr3_aa: ASSPGEQTNTEAF

j_call: TRBJ1-5
cdr3_length: 13
v_call: TRBV7-9
cdr3_aa: ASSLSWEAVQPQH

j_call: TRBJ1-1
cdr3_length: 11
v_call: TRBV11-2
cdr3_aa: ASSLEGQDEAF

j_call: TRBJ2-3
cdr3_length: 12
v_call: TRBV2
cdr3_aa: AIAAGGPTDTQY

j_call: TRBJ2-7
cdr3_length: 13
v_call: TRBV7-9
cdr3_aa: ASSPPEAHFYEQY

j_call: TRBJ1-1
cdr3_length: 10
v_call: TRBV10-3
cdr3_aa: AIMEGGTEAF

j_call: TRBJ1-1
cdr3_length: 11
v_call: TRBV19
cdr3_aa: ASSGLAGAEAF

j_call: TRBJ2-6
cdr3_length: 13
v_call: TRBV27
cdr3_aa: ASSLSNRHTNVLT

j_call: TRBJ2-1
cdr3_length: 10
v_call: TRBV10-1
cdr3_aa: ASSERSNEQF

j_call: TRBJ1-3
cdr3_length: 13
v_call: TRBV5-4
cdr3_aa: ASSFEASSGNTIY

j_call: TRBJ2-1
cdr3_length: 11
v_call: TRBV7-9
cdr3_aa: AISSGRGNEQF

j_call: TRBJ2-1
cdr3_length: 10
v_call: TRBV9
cdr3_aa: ASSVATQEPF

j_call: TRBJ2-5
cdr3_length: 12
v_call: TRBV18
cdr3_aa: ASSPWAGDETQY

j_call: TRBJ2-3
cdr3_length: 13
v_call: TRBV5-4
cdr3_aa: ASSLPGGPRDTQY

j_call: TRBJ1-6
cdr3_length: 13
v_call: TRBV5-1
cdr3_aa: ASSLEGTHNSPLH

j_call: TRBJ2-3
cdr3_length: 13
v_call: TRBV6-4
cdr3_aa: ASSDSREGADTQY

j_call: TRBJ1-1
cdr3_length: 11
v_call: TRBV30
cdr3_aa: AWIGGGWTEAF

j_call: TRBJ1-5
cdr3_length: 13
v_call: TRBV6-6
cdr3_aa: ASTGTEWANQPQH

j_call: TRBJ2-7
cdr3_length: 13
v_call: TRBV5-4
cdr3_aa: ASSLPWDRAYEQY

j_call: TRBJ2-1
cdr3_length: 11
v_call: TRBV7-3
cdr3_aa: ASSSSGTSEQF

j_call: TRBJ1-1
cdr3_length: 11
v_call: TRBV11-1
cdr3_aa: ASSSRWNTEAF

j_call: TRBJ2-7
cdr3_length: 15
v_call: TRBV15
cdr3_aa: ATSRDIPGSLYYEQY

j_call: TRBJ2-7
cdr3_length: 15
v_call: TRBV11-2
cdr3_aa: ASSTRSGTRRPFKQY

j_call: TRBJ2-7
cdr3_length: 13
v_call: TRBV5-4
cdr3_aa: ASSLRLAGPNEQY

j_call: TRBJ2-1
cdr3_length: 14
v_call: TRBV7-9
cdr3_aa: ASSLDSGGPGREQF

j_call: TRBJ1-1
cdr3_length: 10
v_call: TRBV7-9
cdr3_aa: AGVQMGTEAF

j_call: TRBJ2-2
cdr3_length: 12
v_call: TRBV15
cdr3_aa: ATRGGSGTGELF

j_call: TRBJ2-7
cdr3_length: 10
v_call: TRBV27
cdr3_aa: ASGFRGYEQY

j_call: TRBJ1-5
cdr3_length: 13
v_call: TRBV4-1
cdr3_aa: ASSQGTLSNQPQH

j_call: TRBJ1-5
cdr3_length: 11
v_call: TRBV19
cdr3_aa: ASRGQGGQPQH

j_call: TRBJ2-7
cdr3_length: 10
v_call: TRBV18
cdr3_aa: ASSDGAYEQY

j_call: TRBJ2-1
cdr3_length: 13
v_call: TRBV15
cdr3_aa: ATSRDWTGGNEQF

j_call: TRBJ1-1
cdr3_length: 11
v_call: TRBV6-6
cdr3_aa: ASRGTENTEAF

j_call: TRBJ2-1
cdr3_length: 12
v_call: TRBV29-1
cdr3_aa: SVVLAGRDNEQF

j_call: TRBJ2-5
cdr3_length: 13
v_call: TRBV11-2
cdr3_aa: ASSFPPDGQETQY